This note documents a single T cell receptor beta chain sequence. No antigen is known for it. The donors comprised healthy bone marrow donors. PCR was performed using 60 Vbeta and 13 Jbeta primers. Sequencing was performed with immunoSEQ multiplex PCR; in TCRdb, only in-frame clones are kept and a portion is missing. Here the sample spans about 160,000 clones, just under 80% being singletons. Germline V gives CDR1 SGHNT, CDR2 YYREEE (reference sequence). CDR3 size: 13 residues. V was clipped by 2 bases and J by 6 bases; unmatched bases: 4. This sample is drawn from a study of cytomegalovirus exposure and HLA in healthy donors. Study-level findings and limits: A later analysis found common viral pathogens apparently linked to several of the most significant clusters.

The source of this sequence is a man between 25 and 39 years old in good health and CMV-seronegative. The chain has TRBV5-4 and TRBJ1-2; 7 bases agree with TRBD1. The specimen sequenced was PBMCs. The CDR3 nucleotides read TGTGCCAGCAGCTTTGGGCAGGGGGATGGCTACACCTTC. Its protein is CASSFGQGDGYTF.